Sequencing of this TCR beta chain was carried out in a study of T cells in Graves' hyperthyroidism and ophthalmopathy. Study-wide findings and caveats: In the blood, most expanded thyroid clonotypes above 0.001 appeared as well.

The CDR3 is 14 amino acids. V was shortened by 6 bases and J by 4 bases, with 16 bases between the two germline ends. CDR1 SGHTA and CDR2 FQGNSA come from the germline V gene. What was amplified from RNA transcripts were TCR beta CDR3 regions. TCR CDR3 regions were first amplified by RT-PCR with HTBI primers. TCRdb recomputed calls from the multiplex PCR reads with MiXCR, one row per CDR3 protein. The sample carries about 92,000 distinct CDR3 sequences, roughly 49% recorded once. On this clonotype itself: Its antigen remains unknown.

Sequenced material: blood. The source is a woman between 40 and 55 years old with Graves' hyperthyroidism. V and J are TRBV7-2 and TRBJ2-7; D is perhaps TRBD1 or TRBD2 (6 bases each). In DNA form, the CDR3 reads TGTGCCAGCAGAGATCCTGGGGGGCGGTACGAGCAGTACTTC. Translation: CASRDPGGRYEQYF.